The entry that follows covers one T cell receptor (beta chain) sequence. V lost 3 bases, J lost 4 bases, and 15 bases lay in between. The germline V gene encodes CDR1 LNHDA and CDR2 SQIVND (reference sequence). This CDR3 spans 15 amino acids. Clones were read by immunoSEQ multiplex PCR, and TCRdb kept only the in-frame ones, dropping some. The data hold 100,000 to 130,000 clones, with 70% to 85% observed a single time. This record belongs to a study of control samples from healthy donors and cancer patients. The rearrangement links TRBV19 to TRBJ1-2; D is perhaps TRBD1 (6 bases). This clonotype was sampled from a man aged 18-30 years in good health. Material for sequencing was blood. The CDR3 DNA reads TGTGCCAGTAGTATCGGGTCAGAGGGGGGCTATGGCTACACCTTC. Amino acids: CASSIGSEGGYGYTF.